Following are 8 T cell receptor beta chains from one sample sequenced in a study of blood T cells in healthy people across ages (dated by TCRdb to the mid-2010s). Library method: 5' RACE. The data were produced on an Illumina HiSeq 2500. A second PCR of roughly 7 to 11 cycles was performed with a sample-barcoded 5' primer and a J-beta primer mix. TCRdb reprocessing: public reads trimmed at Q25 with fastp, clones called with MiXCR, in-frame beta chains kept. Here each entry gathers all rows of one CDR3 protein and keeps the most common genes and DNA. The sample table shows over 1,500,000 distinct CDR3 sequences, and around half are seen once. The ten largest clones add up to over 2% of the sample. Sequences were obtained from blood. The origin of the receptors is a woman between 35 and 50 years old in good health.

V usage is TRBV9 and J usage is TRBJ2-1, with D unresolved. CDR1 is SGDLS, CDR2 YYNGEE, per germline. V lost 0 bases, J lost 3 bases, and 7 bases lay in between. This CDR3 has 14 amino acids. The CDR3, as DNA: TGTGCCAGCAGCGTAGCTGAAGACTACAATGAGCAGTTCTTC. Translation: CASSVAEDYNEQFF.

The rearrangement uses TRBV15 and TRBJ2-3; a weak D match, TRBD2 (7 bases). The CDR3 loop spans 16 amino acids. V was clipped by 0 bases and J by 4 bases, with 14 bases between them. Germline CDR1 and CDR2: LNHNV and YYDKDF (reference sequence). DNA of the CDR3: TGTGCCACCAGCAGAGACGGGCGGGGGCCATCAGATACGCAGTATTTT. It encodes CATSRDGRGPSDTQYF.

Remarks on this clonotype: A read error is possible here, since a much larger clone lies one base away. V and J are TRBV12-3 or TRBV12-4 and TRBJ2-7; weak D call: TRBD1 (6 bases). The V and J ends lost 5 bases and 4 bases respectively, with 12 bases between them. There are 13 residues in the CDR3. CDR3 sequence reads: CASSVGARYEQYF. CDR3 DNA sequence: TGTGCCAGCAGTGTGGGGGCAAGATACGAGCAGTACTTC.

V gene TRBV12-3 or TRBV12-4 combines with J gene TRBJ2-3, with 10 bases that match TRBD2. CDR3 size: 17 residues. J lost 2 bases, V lost 3 bases, and 8 bases had no gene match. The CDR3 DNA sequence: TGTGCCAGCAGTTTCTCACTAGCGGGGACGCCCACAGATACGCAGTATTTT. Protein product: CASSFSLAGTPTDTQYF.

The chain couples TRBV12-3 or TRBV12-4 to TRBJ2-4, with 7 bases fitting TRBD1. CDR3 size: 15 residues. With 7 bases clipped from V and 6 bases from J, the junction kept 12 bases outside the gene matches. CDR3 coding DNA: TGTGCCAGCACAACAACAGGGGAAGGGGGAAACATTCAGTACTTC. It yields the protein CASTTTGEGGNIQYF.

The CDR3: CASSQAGFRGLAENTDTQYF. In nucleotides, the CDR3 is TGTGCCAGCAGCCAGGCCGGTTTTAGGGGACTAGCGGAAAACACAGATACGCAGTATTTT. The rearrangement joins TRBV4-2 to TRBJ2-3; 11 nucleotides match TRBD2. J was trimmed by 2 bases and V by 3 bases; bases with no gene match: 16. The V gene's germline CDR1 is LGHNA and CDR2 YNFKEQ. This CDR3 region has 20 residues.

This clonotype came up once. The J gene is TRBJ1-2, the V gene TRBV2; D not certain. Trimming shortened V by 6 bases and J by 7 bases, and 21 bases separated the two germline ends. Per germline, CDR1 SNHLY and CDR2 FYNNEI. The CDR3 is 15 residues long. The CDR3 loop is CASSSRPGTLCGYTF. CDR3 sequence (DNA): TGTGCCAGCAGCTCACGGCCGGGCACGTTGTGTGGCTACACCTTC.

The V gene is TRBV11-2, the J gene TRBJ2-5; D tentatively reads TRBD1 or TRBD2 (5 bases each). Trimming left V 1 base short and J 4 bases short, with 16 bases between. Germline loops: CDR1 SGHAT, CDR2 FQNNGV. This CDR3 region has 16 residues. As DNA, the CDR3 is TGTGCCAGCAGCTTAGGGGGCAGGGACCGATTAGAGACCCAGTACTTC. Protein product: CASSLGGRDRLETQYF.